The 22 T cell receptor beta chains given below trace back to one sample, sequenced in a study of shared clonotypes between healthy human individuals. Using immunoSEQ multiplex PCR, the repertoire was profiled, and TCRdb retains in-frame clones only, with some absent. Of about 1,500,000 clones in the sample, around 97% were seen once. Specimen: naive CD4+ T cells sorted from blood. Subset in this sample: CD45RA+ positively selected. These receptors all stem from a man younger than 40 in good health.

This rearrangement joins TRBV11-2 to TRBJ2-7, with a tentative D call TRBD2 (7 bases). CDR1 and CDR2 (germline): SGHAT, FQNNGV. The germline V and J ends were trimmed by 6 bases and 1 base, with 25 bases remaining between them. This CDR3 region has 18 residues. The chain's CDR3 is CASRLGGAASGISYEQYF. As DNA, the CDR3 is TGTGCCAGCAGACTAGGGGGGGCGGCTAGCGGAATTTCCTACGAGCAGTACTTC.

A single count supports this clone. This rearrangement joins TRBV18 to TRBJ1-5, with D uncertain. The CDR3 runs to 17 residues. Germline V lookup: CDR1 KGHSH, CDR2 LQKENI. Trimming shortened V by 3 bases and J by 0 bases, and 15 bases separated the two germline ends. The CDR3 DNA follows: TGTGCCAGCTCACCCCAAGTCCGGGTAAATAGCAATCAGCCCCAGCATTTT. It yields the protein CASSPQVRVNSNQPQHF.

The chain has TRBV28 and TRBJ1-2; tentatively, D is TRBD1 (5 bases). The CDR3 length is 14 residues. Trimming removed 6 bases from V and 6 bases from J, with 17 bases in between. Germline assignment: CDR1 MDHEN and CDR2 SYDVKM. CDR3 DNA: TGTGCCAGCAGGGCCCCGGGGGTTAGGAATGGCTACACCTTC. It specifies CASRAPGVRNGYTF.

In DNA, the CDR3 is TGTGCCAGCAGCCAGAGACAGGGGACTAGCTCCTACGAGCAGTACTTC. It codes for CASSQRQGTSSYEQYF. V usage is TRBV7-9 and J usage is TRBJ2-7; D is tentatively TRBD1 or TRBD2 (8 bases each). Germline V gives CDR1 SEHNR, CDR2 FQNEAQ (reference sequence). V shed 5 bases and J shed 0 bases, with 17 bases lying between them. This CDR3 region has 16 residues.

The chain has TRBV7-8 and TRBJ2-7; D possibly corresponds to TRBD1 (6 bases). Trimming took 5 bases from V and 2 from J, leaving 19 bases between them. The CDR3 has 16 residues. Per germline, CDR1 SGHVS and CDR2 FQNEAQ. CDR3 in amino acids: CASSPQGTRDAYEQYF. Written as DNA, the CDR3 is TGTGCCAGCAGCCCCCAGGGGACCCGGGACGCCTACGAGCAGTACTTC. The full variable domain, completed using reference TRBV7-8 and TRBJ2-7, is GAGVSQSPRYKVAKRGQDVALRCDPISGHVSLFWYQQALGQGPEFLTYFQNEAQLDKSGLPSDRFFAERPEGSVSTLKIQRTQQEDSAVYLCASSPQGTRDAYEQYFGPGTRLTVT.

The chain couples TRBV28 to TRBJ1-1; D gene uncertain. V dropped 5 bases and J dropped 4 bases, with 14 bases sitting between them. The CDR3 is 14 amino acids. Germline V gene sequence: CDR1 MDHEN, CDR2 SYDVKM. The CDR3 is CASSLPDGVTEAFF. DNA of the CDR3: TGTGCCAGCAGTCTACCGGACGGTGTCACTGAAGCTTTCTTT.

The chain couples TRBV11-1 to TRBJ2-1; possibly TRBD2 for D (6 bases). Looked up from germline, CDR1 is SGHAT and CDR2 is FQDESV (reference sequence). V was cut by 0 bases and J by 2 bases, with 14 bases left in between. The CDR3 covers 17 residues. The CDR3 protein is CASSLAHWGVTYNEQFF. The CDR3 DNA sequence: TGTGCCAGCAGCTTAGCGCACTGGGGGGTCACCTACAATGAGCAGTTCTTC.

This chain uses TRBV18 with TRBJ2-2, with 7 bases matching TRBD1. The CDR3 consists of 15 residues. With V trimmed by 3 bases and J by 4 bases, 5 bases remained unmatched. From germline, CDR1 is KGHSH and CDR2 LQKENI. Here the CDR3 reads CASSPRTGATGELFF. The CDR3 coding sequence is TGTGCCAGCTCACCTCGAACAGGGGCCACCGGGGAGCTGTTTTTT.

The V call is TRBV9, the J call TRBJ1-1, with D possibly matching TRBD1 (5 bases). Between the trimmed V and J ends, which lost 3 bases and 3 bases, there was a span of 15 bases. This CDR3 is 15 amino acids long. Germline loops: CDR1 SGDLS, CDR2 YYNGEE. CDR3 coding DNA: TGTGCCAGCAGCGAGACCCCTATGGGGCACACTGAAGCTTTCTTT. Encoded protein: CASSETPMGHTEAFF.

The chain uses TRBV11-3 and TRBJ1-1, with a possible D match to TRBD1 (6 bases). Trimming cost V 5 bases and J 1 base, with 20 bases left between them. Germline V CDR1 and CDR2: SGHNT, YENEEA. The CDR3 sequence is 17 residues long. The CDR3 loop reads CASSRAGGGLGNTEAFF. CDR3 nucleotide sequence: TGTGCCAGCAGCCGAGCTGGCGGGGGGCTTGGGAACACTGAAGCTTTCTTT.

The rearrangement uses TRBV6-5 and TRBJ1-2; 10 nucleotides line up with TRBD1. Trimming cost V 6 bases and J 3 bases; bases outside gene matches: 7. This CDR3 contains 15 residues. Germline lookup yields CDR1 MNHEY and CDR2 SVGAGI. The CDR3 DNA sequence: TGTGCCAGCAGACCGGGACAGGGGCTTTACTATGGCTACACCTTC. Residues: CASRPGQGLYYGYTF.

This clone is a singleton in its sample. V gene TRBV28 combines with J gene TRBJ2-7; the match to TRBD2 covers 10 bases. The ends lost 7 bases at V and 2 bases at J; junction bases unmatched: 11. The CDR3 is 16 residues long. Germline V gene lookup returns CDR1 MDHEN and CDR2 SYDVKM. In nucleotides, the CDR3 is TGTGCCAGCAACGAGAGCGGGAGGGAGGGCCCCTACGAGCAGTACTTC. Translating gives CASNESGREGPYEQYF.

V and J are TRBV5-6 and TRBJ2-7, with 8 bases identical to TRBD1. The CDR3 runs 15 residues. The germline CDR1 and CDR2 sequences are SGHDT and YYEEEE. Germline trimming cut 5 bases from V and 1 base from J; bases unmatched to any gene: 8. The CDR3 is CASSHGDRPSYEQYF. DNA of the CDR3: TGTGCCAGCAGTCACGGGGACAGGCCATCCTACGAGCAGTACTTC.

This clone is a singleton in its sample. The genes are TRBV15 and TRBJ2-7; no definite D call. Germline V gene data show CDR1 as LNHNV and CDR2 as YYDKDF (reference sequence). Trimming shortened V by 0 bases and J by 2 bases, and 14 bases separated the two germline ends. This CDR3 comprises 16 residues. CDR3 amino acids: CATSREVGVGTYEQYF. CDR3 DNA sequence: TGTGCCACCAGCAGAGAAGTAGGTGTCGGTACCTACGAGCAGTACTTC.

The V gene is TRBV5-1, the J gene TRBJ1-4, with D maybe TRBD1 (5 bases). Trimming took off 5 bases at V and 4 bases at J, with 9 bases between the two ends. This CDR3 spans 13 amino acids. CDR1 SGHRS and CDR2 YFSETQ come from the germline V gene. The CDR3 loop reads CASRRGGNEKLFF. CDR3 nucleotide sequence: TGCGCCAGCAGAAGGGGAGGTAATGAAAAACTGTTTTTT. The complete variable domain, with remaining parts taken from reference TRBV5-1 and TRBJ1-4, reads KAGVTQTPRYLIKTRGQQVTLSCSPISGHRSVSWYQQTPGQGLQFLFEYFSETQRNKGNFPGRFSGRQFSNSRSEMNVSTLELGDSALYLCASRRGGNEKLFFGSGTQLSVL.

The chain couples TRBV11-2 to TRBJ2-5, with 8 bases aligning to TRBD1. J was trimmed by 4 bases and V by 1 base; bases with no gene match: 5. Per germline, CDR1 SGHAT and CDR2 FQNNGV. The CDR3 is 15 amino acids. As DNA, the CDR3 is TGTGCCAGCAGCTTAGGGACAGGGTTTAGAGAGACCCAGTACTTC. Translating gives CASSLGTGFRETQYF.

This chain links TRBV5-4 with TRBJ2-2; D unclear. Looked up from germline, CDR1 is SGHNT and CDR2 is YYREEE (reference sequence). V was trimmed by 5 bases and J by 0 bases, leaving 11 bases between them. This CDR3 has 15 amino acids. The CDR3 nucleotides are TGTGCCAGCAGTTACGGCATACCGAACACCGGGGAGCTGTTTTTT. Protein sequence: CASSYGIPNTGELFF.

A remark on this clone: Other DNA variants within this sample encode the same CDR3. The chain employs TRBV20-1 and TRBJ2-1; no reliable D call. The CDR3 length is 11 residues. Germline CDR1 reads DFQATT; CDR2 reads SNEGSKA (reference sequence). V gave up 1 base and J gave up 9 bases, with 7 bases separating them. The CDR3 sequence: CSARGVSEQFF. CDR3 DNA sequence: TGCAGTGCTAGAGGGGTGAGTGAGCAGTTCTTC.

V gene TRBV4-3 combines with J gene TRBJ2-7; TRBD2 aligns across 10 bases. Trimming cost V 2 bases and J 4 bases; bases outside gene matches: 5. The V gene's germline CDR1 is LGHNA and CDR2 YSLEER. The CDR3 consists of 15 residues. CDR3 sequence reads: CASSQLAGVGYEQYF. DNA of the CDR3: TGCGCCAGCAGCCAACTAGCGGGAGTAGGATACGAGCAGTACTTC.

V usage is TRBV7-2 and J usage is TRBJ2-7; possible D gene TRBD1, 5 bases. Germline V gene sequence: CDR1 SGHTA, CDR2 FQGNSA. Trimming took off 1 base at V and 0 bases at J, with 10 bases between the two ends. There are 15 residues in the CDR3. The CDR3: CASSLGTPSSYEQYF. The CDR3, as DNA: TGTGCCAGCAGCTTAGGGACACCTAGCTCCTACGAGCAGTACTTC. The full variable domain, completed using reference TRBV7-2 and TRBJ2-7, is GAGVSQSPSNKVTEKGKDVELRCDPISGHTALYWYRQSLGQGLEFLIYFQGNSAPDKSGLPSDRFSAERTGGSVSTLTIQRTQQEDSAVYLCASSLGTPSSYEQYFGPGTRLTVT.

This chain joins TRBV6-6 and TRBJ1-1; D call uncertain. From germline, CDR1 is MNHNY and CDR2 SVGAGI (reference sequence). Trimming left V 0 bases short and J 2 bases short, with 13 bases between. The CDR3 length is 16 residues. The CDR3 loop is CASSYSYGGSNTEAFF. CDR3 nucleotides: TGTGCCAGCAGTTACTCGTACGGCGGGTCCAACACTGAAGCTTTCTTT.

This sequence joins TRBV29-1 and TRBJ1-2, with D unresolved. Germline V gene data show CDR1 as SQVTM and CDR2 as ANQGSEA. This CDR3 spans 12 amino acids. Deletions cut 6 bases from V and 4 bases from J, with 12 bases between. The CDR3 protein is CSVREGVYGYTF. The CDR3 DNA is TGCAGCGTGCGAGAGGGAGTCTATGGCTACACCTTC.